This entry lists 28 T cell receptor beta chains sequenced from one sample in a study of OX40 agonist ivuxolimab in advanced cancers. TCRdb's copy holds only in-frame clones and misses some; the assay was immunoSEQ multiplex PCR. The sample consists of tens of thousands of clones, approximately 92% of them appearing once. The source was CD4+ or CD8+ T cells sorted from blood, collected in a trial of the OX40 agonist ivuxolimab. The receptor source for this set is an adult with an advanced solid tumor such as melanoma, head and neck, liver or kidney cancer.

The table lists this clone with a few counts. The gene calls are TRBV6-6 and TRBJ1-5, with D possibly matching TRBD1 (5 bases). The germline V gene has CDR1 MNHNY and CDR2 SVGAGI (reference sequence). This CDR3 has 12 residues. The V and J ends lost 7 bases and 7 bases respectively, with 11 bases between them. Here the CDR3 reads CASTERGQPQHF. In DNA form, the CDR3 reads TGTGCCAGCACCGAAAGGGGACAGCCCCAGCATTTT.

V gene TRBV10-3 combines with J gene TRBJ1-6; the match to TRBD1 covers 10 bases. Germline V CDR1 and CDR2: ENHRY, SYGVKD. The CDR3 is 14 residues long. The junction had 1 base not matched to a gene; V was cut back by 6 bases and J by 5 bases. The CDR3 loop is CAIRGTGDNSPLHF. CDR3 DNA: TGTGCCATCAGGGGGACAGGGGATAATTCACCCCTCCACTTT.

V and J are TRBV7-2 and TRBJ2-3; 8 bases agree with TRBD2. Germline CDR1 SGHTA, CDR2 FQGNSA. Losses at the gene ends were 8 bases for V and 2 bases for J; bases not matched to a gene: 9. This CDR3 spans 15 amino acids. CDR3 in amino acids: CASQRGSRYTDTQYF. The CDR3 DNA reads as TGTGCCAGCCAGCGGGGGTCCCGTTACACAGATACGCAGTATTTT.

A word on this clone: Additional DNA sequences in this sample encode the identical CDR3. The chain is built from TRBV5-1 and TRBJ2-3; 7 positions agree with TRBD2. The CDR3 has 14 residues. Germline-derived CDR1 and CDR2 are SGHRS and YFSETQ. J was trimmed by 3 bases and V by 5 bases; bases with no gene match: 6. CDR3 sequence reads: CASSPGLVTDTQYF. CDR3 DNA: TGCGCCAGCAGTCCCGGACTAGTGACAGATACGCAGTATTTT.

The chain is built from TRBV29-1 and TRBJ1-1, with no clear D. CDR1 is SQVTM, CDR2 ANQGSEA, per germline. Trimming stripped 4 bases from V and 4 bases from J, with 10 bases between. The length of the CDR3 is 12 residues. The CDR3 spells CSVAVGSTEAFF. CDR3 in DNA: TGCAGCGTTGCTGTGGGGAGCACTGAAGCTTTCTTT.

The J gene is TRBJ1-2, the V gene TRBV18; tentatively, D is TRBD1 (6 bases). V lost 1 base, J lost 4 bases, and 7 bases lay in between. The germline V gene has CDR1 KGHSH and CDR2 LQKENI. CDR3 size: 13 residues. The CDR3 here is CASSPQQGYGYTF. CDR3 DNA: TGTGCCAGCTCACCACAACAGGGCTATGGCTACACCTTC.

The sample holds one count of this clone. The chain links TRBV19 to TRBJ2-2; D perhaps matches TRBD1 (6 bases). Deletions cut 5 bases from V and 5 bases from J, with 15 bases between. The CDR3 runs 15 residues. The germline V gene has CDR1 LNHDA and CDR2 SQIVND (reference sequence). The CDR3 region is CASSADSFGTGELFF. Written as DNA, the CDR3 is TGTGCCAGTAGTGCGGACAGTTTCGGGACCGGGGAGCTGTTTTTT.

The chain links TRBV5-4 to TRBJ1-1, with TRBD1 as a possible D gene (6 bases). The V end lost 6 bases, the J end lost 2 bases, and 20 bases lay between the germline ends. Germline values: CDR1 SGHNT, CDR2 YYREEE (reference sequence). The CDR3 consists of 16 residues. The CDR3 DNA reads TGTGCCAGCACCGTGGATAGGGGGTTCGATAACACTGAAGCTTTCTTT. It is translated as CASTVDRGFDNTEAFF.

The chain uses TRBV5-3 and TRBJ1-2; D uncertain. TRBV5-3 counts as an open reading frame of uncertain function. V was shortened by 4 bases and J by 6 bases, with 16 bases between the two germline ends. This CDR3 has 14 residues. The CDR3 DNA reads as TGTGCCAGAAGCCATCTCTGGTTTGTGGATGGCTACACCTTC. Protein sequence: CARSHLWFVDGYTF.

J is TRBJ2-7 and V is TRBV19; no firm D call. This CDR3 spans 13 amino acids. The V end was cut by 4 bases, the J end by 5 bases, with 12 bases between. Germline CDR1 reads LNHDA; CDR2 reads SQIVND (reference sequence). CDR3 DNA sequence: TGTGCCAGTAGTACCGTACAAGGACACGAGCAGTACTTC. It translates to CASSTVQGHEQYF.

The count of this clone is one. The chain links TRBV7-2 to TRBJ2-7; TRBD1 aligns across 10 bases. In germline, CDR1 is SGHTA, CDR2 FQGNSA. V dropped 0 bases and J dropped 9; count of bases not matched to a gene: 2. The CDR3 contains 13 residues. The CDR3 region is CASSLAGTGVQYF. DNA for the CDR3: TGTGCCAGCAGCTTAGCGGGGACAGGGGTGCAGTACTTC. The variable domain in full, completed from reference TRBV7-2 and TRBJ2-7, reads GAGVSQSPSNKVTEKGKDVELRCDPISGHTALYWYRQSLGQGLEFLIYFQGNSAPDKSGLPSDRFSAERTGGSVSTLTIQRTQQEDSAVYLCASSLAGTGVQYFGPGTRLTVT.

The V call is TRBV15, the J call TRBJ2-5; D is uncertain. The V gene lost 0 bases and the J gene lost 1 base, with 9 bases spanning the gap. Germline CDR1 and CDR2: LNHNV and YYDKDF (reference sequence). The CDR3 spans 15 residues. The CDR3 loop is CATSRELIAQETQYF. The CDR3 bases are TGTGCCACCAGCAGAGAGCTGATCGCCCAAGAGACCCAGTACTTC. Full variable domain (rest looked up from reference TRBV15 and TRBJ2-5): DAMVIQNPRYQVTQFGKPVTLSCSQTLNHNVMYWYQQKSSQAPKLLFHYYDKDFNNEADTPDNFQSRRPNTSFCFLDIRSPGLGDTAMYLCATSRELIAQETQYFGPGTRLLVL.

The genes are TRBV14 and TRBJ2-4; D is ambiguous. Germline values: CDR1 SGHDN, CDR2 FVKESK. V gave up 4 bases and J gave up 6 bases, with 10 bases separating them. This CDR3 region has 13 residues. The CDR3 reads CASSLSVGNIQYF. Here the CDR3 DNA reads TGTGCCAGCAGCCTGTCCGTAGGAAACATTCAGTACTTC.

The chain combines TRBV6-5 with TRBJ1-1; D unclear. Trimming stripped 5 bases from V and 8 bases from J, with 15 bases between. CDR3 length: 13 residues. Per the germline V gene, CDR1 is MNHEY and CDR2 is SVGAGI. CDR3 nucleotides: TGTGCCAGCAGTGGGTGGGAGGGATCCGAAGCTTTCTTT. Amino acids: CASSGWEGSEAFF.

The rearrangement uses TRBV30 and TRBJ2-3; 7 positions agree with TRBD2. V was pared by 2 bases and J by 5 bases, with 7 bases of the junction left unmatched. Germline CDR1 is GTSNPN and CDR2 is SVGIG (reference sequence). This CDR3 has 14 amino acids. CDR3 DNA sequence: TGTGCCTGGAGTTCCAGCGGGAATTTAGATACGCAGTATTTT. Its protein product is CAWSSSGNLDTQYF. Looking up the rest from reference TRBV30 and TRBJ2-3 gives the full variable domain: SQTIHQWPATLVQPVGSPLSLECTVEGTSNPNLYWYRQAAGRGLQLLFYSVGIGQISSEVPQNLSASRPQDRQFILSSKKLLLSDSGFYLCAWSSSGNLDTQYFGPGTRLTVL.

The CDR3 here is CASSLFRQGGRNEQFF. DNA for the CDR3: TGTGCCAGCAGTTTATTCCGACAGGGTGGTAGAAATGAGCAGTTCTTC. J is TRBJ2-1 and V is TRBV28; the match to TRBD1 covers 7 bases. CDR3 size: 16 residues. J lost 7 bases, V lost 1 base, and 10 bases had no gene match. Germline lookup yields CDR1 MDHEN and CDR2 SYDVKM. The full variable domain, rest sourced from reference TRBV28 and TRBJ2-1, is DVKVTQSSRYLVKRTGEKVFLECVQDMDHENMFWYRQDPGLGLRLIYFSYDVKMKEKGDIPEGYSVSREKKERFSLILESASTNQTSMYLCASSLFRQGGRNEQFFGPGTRLTVL.

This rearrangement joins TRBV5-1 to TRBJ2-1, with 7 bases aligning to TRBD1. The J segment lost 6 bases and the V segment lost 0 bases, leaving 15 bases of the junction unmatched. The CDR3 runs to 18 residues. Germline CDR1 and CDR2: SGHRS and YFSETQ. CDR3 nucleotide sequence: TGCGCCAGCAGCTTGGGCGCAGGGGGTATATCTCAGGGCAATGAGCAGTTCTTC. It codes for CASSLGAGGISQGNEQFF. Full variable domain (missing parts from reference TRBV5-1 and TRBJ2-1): KAGVTQTPRYLIKTRGQQVTLSCSPISGHRSVSWYQQTPGQGLQFLFEYFSETQRNKGNFPGRFSGRQFSNSRSEMNVSTLELGDSALYLCASSLGAGGISQGNEQFFGPGTRLTVL.

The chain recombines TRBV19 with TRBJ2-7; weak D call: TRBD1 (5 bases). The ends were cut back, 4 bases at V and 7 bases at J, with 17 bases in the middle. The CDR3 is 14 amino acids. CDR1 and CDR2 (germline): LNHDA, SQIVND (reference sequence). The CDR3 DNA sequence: TGTGCCAGTAGTACTAGGGGCCAGCTCGGGGAGCAGTACTTC. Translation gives CASSTRGQLGEQYF.

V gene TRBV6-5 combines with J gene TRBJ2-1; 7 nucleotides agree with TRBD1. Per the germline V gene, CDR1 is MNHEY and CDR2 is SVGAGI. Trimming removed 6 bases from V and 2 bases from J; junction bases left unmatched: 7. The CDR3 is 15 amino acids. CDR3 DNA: TGTGCCAGCAGCCCGACCGGACAGGCCTACAATGAGCAGTTCTTC. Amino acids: CASSPTGQAYNEQFF.

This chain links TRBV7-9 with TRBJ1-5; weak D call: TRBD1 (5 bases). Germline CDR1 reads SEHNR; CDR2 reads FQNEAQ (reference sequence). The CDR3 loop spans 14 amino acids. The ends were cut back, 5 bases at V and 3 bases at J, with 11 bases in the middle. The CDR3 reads CASSGPGANQPQHF. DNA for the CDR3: TGTGCCAGCAGCGGGCCCGGGGCCAATCAGCCCCAGCATTTT.

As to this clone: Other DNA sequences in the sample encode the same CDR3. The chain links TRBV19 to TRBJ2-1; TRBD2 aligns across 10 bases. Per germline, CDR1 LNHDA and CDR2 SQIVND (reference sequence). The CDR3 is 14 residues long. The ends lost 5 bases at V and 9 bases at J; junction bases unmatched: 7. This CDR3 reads CASSSLAGEVEQFF. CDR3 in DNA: TGTGCCAGTAGTTCCCTAGCGGGAGAAGTTGAGCAGTTCTTC. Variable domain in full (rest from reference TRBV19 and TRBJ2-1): DGGITQSPKYLFRKEGQNVTLSCEQNLNHDAMYWYRQDPGQGLRLIYYSQIVNDFQKGDIAEGYSVSREKKESFPLTVTSAQKNPTAFYLCASSSLAGEVEQFFGPGTRLTVL.

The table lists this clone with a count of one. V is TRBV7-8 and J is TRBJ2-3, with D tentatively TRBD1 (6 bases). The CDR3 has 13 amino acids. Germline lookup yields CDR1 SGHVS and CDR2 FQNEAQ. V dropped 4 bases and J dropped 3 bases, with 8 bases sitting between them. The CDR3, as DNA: TGTGCCAGCAGCTCCGACAGGACAGATACGCAGTATTTT. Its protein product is CASSSDRTDTQYF.

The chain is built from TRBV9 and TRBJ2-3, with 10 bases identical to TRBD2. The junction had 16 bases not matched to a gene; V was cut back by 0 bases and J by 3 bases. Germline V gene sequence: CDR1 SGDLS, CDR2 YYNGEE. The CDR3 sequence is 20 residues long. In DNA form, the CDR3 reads TGTGCCAGCAGCGTAGACGGTAGAAGGATGGGGACTAGCGAGACAGATACGCAGTATTTT. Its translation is CASSVDGRRMGTSETDTQYF.

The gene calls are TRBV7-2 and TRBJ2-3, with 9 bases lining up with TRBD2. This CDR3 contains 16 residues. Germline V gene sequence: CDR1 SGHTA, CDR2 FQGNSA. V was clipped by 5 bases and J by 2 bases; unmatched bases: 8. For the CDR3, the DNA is TGTGCCAGCAGCCCTATTAGCGGGGGACCCACAGATACGCAGTATTTT. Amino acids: CASSPISGGPTDTQYF.

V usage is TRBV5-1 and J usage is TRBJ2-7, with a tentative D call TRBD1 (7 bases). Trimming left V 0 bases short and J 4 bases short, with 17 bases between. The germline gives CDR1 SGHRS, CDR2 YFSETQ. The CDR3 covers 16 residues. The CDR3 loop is CASSLAGGTVIYEQYF. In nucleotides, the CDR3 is TGCGCCAGCAGCTTGGCTGGGGGGACAGTTATTTACGAGCAGTACTTC.

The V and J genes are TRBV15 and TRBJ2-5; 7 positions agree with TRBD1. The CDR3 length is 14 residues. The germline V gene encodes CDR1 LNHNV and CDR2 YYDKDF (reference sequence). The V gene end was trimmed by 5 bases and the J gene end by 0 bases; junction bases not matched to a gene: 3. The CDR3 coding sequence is TGTGCCACCAGCGGCAGGGGGTACCAAGAGACCCAGTACTTC. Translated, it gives CATSGRGYQETQYF.

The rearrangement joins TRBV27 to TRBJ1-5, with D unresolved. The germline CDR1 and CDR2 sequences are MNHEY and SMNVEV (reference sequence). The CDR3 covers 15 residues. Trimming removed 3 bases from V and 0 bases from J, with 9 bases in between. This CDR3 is CASSFGRDSNQPQHF. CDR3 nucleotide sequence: TGTGCCAGCAGTTTCGGCAGAGATAGCAATCAGCCCCAGCATTTT.

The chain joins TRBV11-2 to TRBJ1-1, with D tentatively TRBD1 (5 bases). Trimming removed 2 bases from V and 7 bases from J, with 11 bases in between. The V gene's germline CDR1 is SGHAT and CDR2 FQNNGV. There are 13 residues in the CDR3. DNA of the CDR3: TGTGCCAGCAGCTTAACAGGCGGTCTTGAAGCTTTCTTT. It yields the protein CASSLTGGLEAFF.